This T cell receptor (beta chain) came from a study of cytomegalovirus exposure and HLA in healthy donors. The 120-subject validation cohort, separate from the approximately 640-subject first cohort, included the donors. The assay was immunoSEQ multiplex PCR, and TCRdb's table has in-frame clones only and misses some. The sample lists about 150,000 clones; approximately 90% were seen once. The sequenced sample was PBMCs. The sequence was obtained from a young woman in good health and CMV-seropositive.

In DNA form, the CDR3 reads TGTGCCAGCAGTTACTCGAGGGCACGAGCTAACTATGGCTACACCTTC. Protein product: CASSYSRARANYGYTF. The chain couples TRBV6-6 to TRBJ1-2, with D uncertain. The V gene lost 0 bases and the J gene lost 0 bases, with 11 bases spanning the gap. The germline V gene encodes CDR1 MNHNY and CDR2 SVGAGI (reference sequence). CDR3 length: 16 amino acids.